A selection of T cell receptor beta chains follows, all from one sample in a study of CD8+ T cells in alopecia areata. Data came from immunoSEQ multiplex PCR; TCRdb stores just in-frame clones and leaves some out. The sample records around 100,000 clones, approximately 52% being singletons. The source material was CD4+ T cells sorted from blood. These receptors all come from a human donor in good health. Each CDR3 is given with its conserved first and last residue. The order of the fields is clone size, V gene, D gene, J gene, CDR3 protein, CDR3 DNA. A D gene is named only where the DNA matches it firmly. Some rows mark clone size as missing; the rest say once, few, many or name a class of expanded clone.

abundance: few; v_gene: TRBV18; d_gene: -; j_gene: TRBJ2-5; CDR3aa: CASSPGGEKTQYF; CDR3nt: TGTGCCAGCTCACCCGGCGGCGAGAAGACCCAGTACTTC
abundance: -; v_gene: TRBV11-2; d_gene: -; j_gene: TRBJ2-1; CDR3aa: CASSALHRFEQFF; CDR3nt: TGTGCCAGCAGCGCCCTCCATCGTTTTGAGCAGTTCTTC
abundance: -; v_gene: TRBV29-1; d_gene: TRBD1; j_gene: TRBJ1-1; CDR3aa: CSAGTALMNTEAFF; CDR3nt: TGCAGCGCCGGGACAGCCCTCATGAACACTGAAGCTTTCTTT
abundance: -; v_gene: TRBV7-2; d_gene: TRBD1; j_gene: TRBJ1-2; CDR3aa: CASSSQGVDGYTF; CDR3nt: TGTGCCAGCAGCTCCCAGGGGGTCGATGGCTACACCTTC
abundance: few; v_gene: TRBV18; d_gene: -; j_gene: TRBJ1-4; CDR3aa: CASSPESYGQLLFF; CDR3nt: TGTGCCAGCTCACCCGAAAGTTATGGACAGCTACTGTTTTTT
abundance: -; v_gene: TRBV2; d_gene: -; j_gene: TRBJ2-3; CDR3aa: CASRPGFTGDTQYF; CDR3nt: TGTGCCAGCCGGCCGGGATTTACCGGGGATACGCAGTATTTT
abundance: -; v_gene: TRBV18; d_gene: -; j_gene: TRBJ2-3; CDR3aa: CASSPPTWTESTDTRYF; CDR3nt: TGTGCCAGCTCACCACCGACGTGGACAGAGAGCACAGATACGCGGTATTTT
abundance: -; v_gene: TRBV7-2; d_gene: -; j_gene: TRBJ1-2; CDR3aa: CASSLESWDYGYTF; CDR3nt: TGTGCCAGCAGCTTAGAGTCTTGGGACTATGGCTACACCTTC
abundance: -; v_gene: TRBV4-2; d_gene: -; j_gene: TRBJ2-3; CDR3aa: CASSQEAARRTQYF; CDR3nt: TGTGCCAGCAGCCAAGAGGCAGCCCGTCGCACGCAGTATTTT
abundance: few; v_gene: TRBV6-6; d_gene: TRBD1; j_gene: TRBJ1-3; CDR3aa: CASSLQGSGNTIYF; CDR3nt: TGTGCCAGCAGTCTACAGGGGTCTGGAAACACCATATATTTT
abundance: -; v_gene: TRBV19; d_gene: -; j_gene: TRBJ2-2; CDR3aa: CASRGPANTGELFF; CDR3nt: TGTGCCAGTAGGGGGCCCGCGAACACCGGGGAGCTGTTTTTT
abundance: -; v_gene: TRBV7-9; d_gene: TRBD1; j_gene: TRBJ1-6; CDR3aa: CASSFRDRANSPLHF; CDR3nt: TGTGCCAGCAGCTTCCGGGACAGGGCGAATTCACCCCTCCACTTT
abundance: -; v_gene: TRBV27; d_gene: -; j_gene: TRBJ1-2; CDR3aa: CAINPGGNYGYTF; CDR3nt: TGTGCCATCAACCCCGGGGGGAACTATGGCTACACCTTC
abundance: -; v_gene: TRBV7-9; d_gene: -; j_gene: TRBJ1-2; CDR3aa: CASSQGRADGYTF; CDR3nt: TGTGCCAGCAGCCAAGGGAGGGCCGATGGCTACACCTTC
abundance: few; v_gene: TRBV11-2; d_gene: TRBD2; j_gene: TRBJ2-1; CDR3aa: CASSLRLAGVYNEQFF; CDR3nt: TGTGCCAGCAGCTTACGGCTAGCGGGGGTCTACAATGAGCAGTTCTTC
abundance: -; v_gene: TRBV7-9; d_gene: -; j_gene: TRBJ2-1; CDR3aa: CASSLPQGSYNEQFF; CDR3nt: TGTGCCAGCAGCTTACCACAGGGTTCCTACAATGAGCAGTTCTTC
abundance: -; v_gene: TRBV6-1; d_gene: -; j_gene: TRBJ2-6; CDR3aa: CASSEAVGGSSGANVLTF; CDR3nt: TGTGCCAGCAGTGAAGCGGTAGGGGGTAGTTCCGGGGCCAACGTCCTGACTTTC
abundance: -; v_gene: TRBV5-1; d_gene: -; j_gene: TRBJ2-3; CDR3aa: CASSFAKTGDFTDTQYF; CDR3nt: TGCGCCAGCAGCTTTGCAAAGACAGGAGACTTCACAGATACGCAGTATTTT
abundance: -; v_gene: TRBV7-2; d_gene: TRBD1; j_gene: TRBJ1-6; CDR3aa: CASSWSDRGNNSPLHF; CDR3nt: TGTGCCAGCAGCTGGTCGGACAGGGGAAATAATTCACCCCTCCACTTT
abundance: -; v_gene: TRBV7-2; d_gene: TRBD1; j_gene: TRBJ1-5; CDR3aa: CASSDEGAGNQPQHF; CDR3nt: TGTGCCAGCAGCGACGAGGGGGCCGGCAATCAGCCCCAGCATTTT
abundance: -; v_gene: TRBV7-2; d_gene: -; j_gene: TRBJ1-6; CDR3aa: CASGSYNSPLHF; CDR3nt: TGTGCCAGCGGATCCTATAATTCACCCCTCCACTTT
abundance: -; v_gene: TRBV5-6; d_gene: -; j_gene: TRBJ2-7; CDR3aa: CASSLFRDPSYEQYF; CDR3nt: TGTGCCAGCAGCTTGTTCCGAGACCCCTCCTACGAGCAGTACTTC
abundance: few; v_gene: TRBV9; d_gene: TRBD2; j_gene: TRBJ2-7; CDR3aa: CASSPPTGTSYEQYF; CDR3nt: TGTGCCAGCAGCCCACCGACCGGGACTAGCTACGAGCAGTACTTC
abundance: -; v_gene: TRBV7-2; d_gene: -; j_gene: TRBJ2-5; CDR3aa: CASSSSGRETQYF; CDR3nt: TGTGCCAGCAGCTCCTCAGGGAGGGAGACCCAGTACTTC
abundance: -; v_gene: TRBV7-9; d_gene: TRBD1; j_gene: TRBJ1-6; CDR3aa: CASSEQGNSPLHF; CDR3nt: TGTGCCAGCAGCGAACAGGGGAATTCACCCCTCCACTTT
abundance: -; v_gene: TRBV13; d_gene: -; j_gene: TRBJ1-2; CDR3aa: CASSRDDRTIGGYTF; CDR3nt: TGTGCCAGCAGCCGCGACGACAGGACAATTGGGGGCTACACCTTC
abundance: -; v_gene: TRBV5-1; d_gene: -; j_gene: TRBJ2-7; CDR3aa: CASSLTGIYEQYF; CDR3nt: TGCGCCAGCAGCTTGACAGGGATCTACGAGCAGTACTTC
abundance: -; v_gene: TRBV2; d_gene: TRBD1; j_gene: TRBJ2-7; CDR3aa: CANRDRGYEQYF; CDR3nt: TGTGCCAACCGGGACAGGGGCTACGAGCAGTACTTC
abundance: once; v_gene: TRBV7-2; d_gene: -; j_gene: TRBJ1-2; CDR3aa: CAGTTGSNYGYTF; CDR3nt: TGTGCCGGAACAACAGGCTCTAACTATGGCTACACCTTC
abundance: -; v_gene: TRBV4-2; d_gene: TRBD1; j_gene: TRBJ2-5; CDR3aa: CASSQDGSRGRWETQYF; CDR3nt: TGTGCCAGCAGCCAAGATGGCTCTAGGGGGCGATGGGAGACCCAGTACTTC
abundance: -; v_gene: TRBV28; d_gene: TRBD1; j_gene: TRBJ1-5; CDR3aa: CASSIQGAGNQPQHF; CDR3nt: TGTGCCAGCAGCATACAGGGGGCAGGCAATCAGCCCCAGCATTTT
abundance: few; v_gene: TRBV10-3; d_gene: -; j_gene: TRBJ1-1; CDR3aa: CAIRPRQENTEAFF; CDR3nt: TGTGCCATCAGACCACGACAGGAGAACACTGAAGCTTTCTTT
abundance: -; v_gene: TRBV18; d_gene: -; j_gene: TRBJ2-1; CDR3aa: CASSKGRWGPDEQFF; CDR3nt: TGTGCCAGCTCAAAGGGCCGATGGGGACCCGATGAGCAGTTCTTC
abundance: few; v_gene: TRBV10-3; d_gene: TRBD2; j_gene: TRBJ2-3; CDR3aa: CAISALAGQGDTQYF; CDR3nt: TGTGCCATCAGTGCCCTAGCGGGGCAGGGAGATACGCAGTATTTT
abundance: few; v_gene: TRBV7-2; d_gene: -; j_gene: TRBJ1-1; CDR3aa: CASSFSVGTEAFF; CDR3nt: TGTGCCAGCAGCTTTAGCGTGGGCACTGAAGCTTTCTTT
abundance: few; v_gene: TRBV29-1; d_gene: TRBD1; j_gene: TRBJ2-3; CDR3aa: CSVGQGSTDTQYF; CDR3nt: TGCAGCGTTGGACAGGGTAGCACAGATACGCAGTATTTT
abundance: -; v_gene: TRBV7-2; d_gene: TRBD1; j_gene: TRBJ2-7; CDR3aa: CASSYSQGTEQYF; CDR3nt: TGTGCCAGCAGCTATTCACAGGGGACCGAGCAGTACTTC
abundance: -; v_gene: TRBV11-2; d_gene: -; j_gene: TRBJ2-7; CDR3aa: CASSLSGTGPYEQYF; CDR3nt: TGTGCCAGCAGCTTAAGTGGAACAGGCCCCTACGAGCAGTACTTC
abundance: -; v_gene: TRBV30; d_gene: -; j_gene: TRBJ2-1; CDR3aa: CAWSRGVNEQFF; CDR3nt: TGTGCCTGGAGCCGGGGAGTCAATGAGCAGTTCTTC
abundance: few; v_gene: TRBV28; d_gene: -; j_gene: TRBJ2-3; CDR3aa: CASLDTSTDTQYF; CDR3nt: TGTGCCAGCCTTGATACTAGCACAGATACGCAGTATTTT
abundance: -; v_gene: TRBV2; d_gene: -; j_gene: TRBJ1-2; CDR3aa: CASLPNGVGEGYTF; CDR3nt: TGTGCCAGCTTACCCAACGGGGTCGGGGAAGGCTACACCTTC
abundance: -; v_gene: TRBV5-1; d_gene: -; j_gene: TRBJ1-3; CDR3aa: CASSLAQSTSGNTIYF; CDR3nt: TGCGCCAGCAGCTTGGCACAGTCGACCTCTGGAAACACCATATATTTT
abundance: -; v_gene: TRBV5-1; d_gene: -; j_gene: TRBJ2-5; CDR3aa: CASSLVAGLETQYF; CDR3nt: TGCGCCAGCAGCTTGGTGGCGGGCTTAGAGACCCAGTACTTC
abundance: -; v_gene: TRBV11-2; d_gene: TRBD2; j_gene: TRBJ2-1; CDR3aa: CASSLRLAGAPSSYNEQFF; CDR3nt: TGTGCCAGCAGCTTAAGACTAGCGGGGGCCCCGAGCTCCTACAATGAGCAGTTCTTC
abundance: -; v_gene: TRBV29-1; d_gene: -; j_gene: TRBJ2-6; CDR3aa: CSVEFAGANVLTF; CDR3nt: TGCAGCGTTGAGTTCGCTGGGGCCAACGTCCTGACTTTC
abundance: few; v_gene: TRBV7-2; d_gene: TRBD2; j_gene: TRBJ2-3; CDR3aa: CASSSLAGGVQDTQYF; CDR3nt: TGTGCCAGCAGCTCCCTAGCGGGAGGTGTTCAAGATACGCAGTATTTT
abundance: few; v_gene: TRBV30; d_gene: -; j_gene: TRBJ1-4; CDR3aa: CAFGVNEKLFF; CDR3nt: TGTGCCTTCGGGGTTAATGAAAAACTGTTTTTT
abundance: -; v_gene: TRBV29-1; d_gene: -; j_gene: TRBJ1-1; CDR3aa: CSVVLGATEAFF; CDR3nt: TGCAGCGTTGTGCTTGGCGCCACTGAAGCTTTCTTT
abundance: -; v_gene: TRBV30; d_gene: -; j_gene: TRBJ1-1; CDR3aa: CAWSGSGTEAFF; CDR3nt: TGTGCCTGGAGTGGCAGTGGTACTGAAGCTTTCTTT
abundance: few; v_gene: TRBV28; d_gene: TRBD1; j_gene: TRBJ2-3; CDR3aa: CASSLATGRTQYF; CDR3nt: TGTGCCAGCAGTTTGGCGACAGGGCGTACGCAGTATTTT
abundance: -; v_gene: TRBV6-6; d_gene: -; j_gene: TRBJ2-7; CDR3aa: CASSPGAEEQYF; CDR3nt: TGTGCCAGCAGTCCCGGGGCTGAAGAGCAGTACTTC
abundance: few; v_gene: TRBV10-3; d_gene: -; j_gene: TRBJ2-3; CDR3aa: CAISESGRRPDTQYF; CDR3nt: TGTGCCATCAGTGAGTCGGGTAGGCGCCCAGACACGCAGTATTTT
abundance: -; v_gene: TRBV7-2; d_gene: -; j_gene: TRBJ2-1; CDR3aa: CASSLATVYNEQFF; CDR3nt: TGTGCCAGCAGCTTAGCGACAGTTTACAATGAGCAGTTCTTC
abundance: -; v_gene: TRBV5-4; d_gene: TRBD2; j_gene: TRBJ2-7; CDR3aa: CASSLRGSGASYEQYF; CDR3nt: TGTGCCAGCAGCCTCCGAGGAAGCGGGGCCTCCTACGAGCAGTACTTC